This T cell receptor beta chain was profiled in a study of cytomegalovirus exposure and HLA in healthy donors. Study at large: About 85 million unique TCR sequences came from HLA-typed donors in an early release.

It was with 60 Vbeta and 13 Jbeta primers that the PCR ran. Sequencing was performed with immunoSEQ multiplex PCR; in TCRdb, only in-frame clones are kept and a portion is missing. The sample records fewer than 110,000 clones, roughly four fifths being singletons. The receptor was derived from a man between 18 and 29 years old in good health and CMV-seronegative. Sequenced sample: PBMCs.

As DNA, the CDR3 is TGTGCCAGTAGTATAGCACGAGAATCGAGACTGTTTTTT. It is translated as CASSIARESRLFF. The chain joins TRBV19 to TRBJ1-4; D remains ambiguous. This CDR3 comprises 13 residues. V lost 1 base and J lost 13, with 13 bases in between. CDR1 LNHDA and CDR2 SQIVND come from the germline V gene (reference sequence).